The 14 T cell receptor beta chains given below trace back to one sample, sequenced in a study of T-cell reconstitution after alpha-beta-depleted transplantation in children. The library targeted TCRbeta and was prepared with unique molecular identifiers. TCRdb re-called the PCR reads with MiXCR, one entry per CDR3 protein. The sample carries about 610,000 distinct CDR3 sequences, more than 9% recorded once. Sequencing used PBMCs from the stem cell graft donor, obtained from the stem cell graft. These receptors all come from a human donor who donated a stem cell graft to a child with acute myeloid leukemia.

This clonotype was seen at least ten times. J is TRBJ2-2 and V is TRBV18; 9 nucleotides align to TRBD1. J lost 4 bases, V lost 0 bases, and 6 bases had no gene match. The CDR3 runs to 17 residues. The germline CDR1 and CDR2 sequences are KGHSH and LQKENI. CDR3: CASSPPNRGRGTGELFF. The DNA for the CDR3 is TGTGCCAGCTCACCACCAAACAGGGGGCGCGGCACCGGGGAGCTGTTTTTT.

This clonotype occurred many times. The chain couples TRBV12-3 or TRBV12-4 to TRBJ1-1; D gene unclear. The CDR3 length is 13 residues. V lost 0 bases to trimming and J lost 3 bases, with 5 bases between them. CDR3 in amino acids: CASSLAADTEAFF. The CDR3 nucleotides read TGTGCCAGCAGTTTAGCAGCCGACACTGAAGCTTTCTTT.

This clonotype was detected only a few times. This chain links TRBV7-3 with TRBJ1-2, with D uncertain. Germline V gene data show CDR1 as SGHTA and CDR2 as FQGTGA. V lost 5 bases and J lost 8, with 12 bases in between. The CDR3 totals 12 residues. The CDR3 DNA is TGTGCCAGCAGCAAAAGCCGCGGCGGCTACACCTTC. It encodes CASSKSRGGYTF.

This clonotype was recorded many times. The chain employs TRBV12-3 or TRBV12-4 and TRBJ2-7, with 9 bases matching TRBD2. The CDR3 runs to 14 residues. Trimming at V came to 7 bases and at J to 5 bases, leaving 9 bases not matched to a gene. The CDR3 region is CASTISGSRNEQYF. The DNA of the CDR3 is TGTGCCAGCACTATTAGCGGGAGTAGAAACGAGCAGTACTTC.

This clonotype was counted many times. This rearrangement joins TRBV9 to TRBJ1-2; D remains ambiguous. The germline CDR1 and CDR2 sequences are SGDLS and YYNGEE. This CDR3 region has 14 residues. Deletions cut 5 bases from V and 3 bases from J, with 14 bases between. CDR3 in amino acids: CASSKTATHYGYTF. Here the CDR3 DNA reads TGTGCCAGCAGTAAAACAGCGACTCACTATGGCTACACCTTC.

The rearrangement joins TRBV30 to TRBJ2-1; D could derive from TRBD1 or TRBD2 (6 bases each). The V and J ends lost 4 bases and 15 bases respectively, with 22 bases between them. CDR3 length equals 13 residues. CDR1 and CDR2 (germline): GTSNPN, SVGIG (reference sequence). The DNA for the CDR3 is TGTGCCTGGATCGTGGACGGGGGCGTTGTGCGGTTCTTC. This gives the protein CAWIVDGGVVRFF. Together with reference TRBV30 and TRBJ2-1, the CDR3 gives the full variable domain: SQTIHQWPATLVQPVGSPLSLECTVEGTSNPNLYWYRQAAGRGLQLLFYSVGIGQISSEVPQNLSASRPQDRQFILSSKKLLLSDSGFYLCAWIVDGGVVRFFGPGTRLTVL.

In this sample, this clonotype turned up a few times. The rearrangement joins TRBV7-8 to TRBJ1-1, with D tentatively TRBD1 (6 bases). Trimming stripped 1 base from V and 5 bases from J, with 17 bases between. This CDR3 is 16 amino acids long. The germline CDR1 and CDR2 sequences are SGHVS and FQNEAQ. The CDR3 DNA reads TGTGCCAGCAGCTTAGTAACAGGAGGGGGTGGTACTGAAGCTTTCTTT. Its translation: CASSLVTGGGGTEAFF.

This clonotype showed up many times. This chain uses TRBV4-2 with TRBJ2-1, with D possibly matching TRBD1 (5 bases). The CDR3 is made up of 15 amino acids. Germline CDR1 reads LGHNA; CDR2 reads YNFKEQ. Trimming removed 1 base from V and 7 bases from J, with 14 bases in between. The CDR3 region has the DNA TGTGCCAGCAGCCAAGGAGGCGCAGGGATGAATGAGCAGTTCTTC. Its translation: CASSQGGAGMNEQFF.

On this clonotype itself: One end of the junction does not line up with germline, which may come from a read error. This chain joins TRBV3-1 and TRBJ2-3; D not resolved. Germline V gives CDR1 LGHDT, CDR2 YNNKEL (reference sequence). This CDR3 region has 15 residues. CDR3 residues: CVSSQQLRDVDTQYF. In DNA form, the CDR3 reads TGTGTCAGCAGCCAACAACTTAGAGACGTAGATACGCAGTATTTT.

This clonotype was seen at least ten times. V usage is TRBV21-1 and J usage is TRBJ1-3; the table names TRBD1, a call not compared with the DNA. TRBV21-1 is classified as a pseudogene. The CDR3 totals 17 residues. The CDR3 DNA sequence: TGTGCCAGGCCGGGACAGACTTCGATTAGCTCTGGAAACACCATATATTTT. The encoded protein is CARPGQTSISSGNTIYF.

This clonotype has a handful of counts. The rearrangement uses TRBV6-1 and TRBJ2-7; 7 bases agree with TRBD2. V shed 5 bases and J 3 bases; nucleotides not matched to a gene: 4. The CDR3 extends over 13 amino acids. The germline CDR1 and CDR2 sequences are MNHNS and SASEGT. The CDR3 coding sequence is TGTGCCAGCAGTAGGAGCGGGGACTACGAGCAGTACTTC. Residues: CASSRSGDYEQYF.

The chain joins TRBV7-3 to TRBJ2-1; 15 nucleotides match TRBD2. The J segment lost 9 bases and the V segment lost 4 bases, leaving 7 bases of the junction unmatched. CDR1 SGHTA and CDR2 FQGTGA come from the germline V gene. This CDR3 has 16 residues. Written as DNA, the CDR3 is TGTGCCAGCAGCTCAAGAGGACTAGCGGGAGGGGGTGAGCAGTTCTTC. Its translation is CASSSRGLAGGGEQFF.

This clonotype was recorded a few times. This chain connects TRBV10-3 to TRBJ2-5; maybe TRBD1 (6 bases). CDR3 length: 12 residues. V was pared by 4 bases and J by 4 bases, with 7 bases between. The germline V gene encodes CDR1 ENHRY and CDR2 SYGVKD. The CDR3 DNA sequence: TGTGCCATCAGTGTCAGGGGAGAGACCCAGTACTTC. Protein product: CAISVRGETQYF.

The chain's CDR3 is CASSVGQTGFDIQYF. CDR3 DNA: TGTGCCAGCAGCGTTGGACAGACAGGGTTCGACATTCAGTACTTC. This chain links TRBV9 with TRBJ2-4; 7 bases fit TRBD1. The CDR3 is made up of 15 amino acids. In germline, CDR1 is SGDLS, CDR2 YYNGEE. V trimming: 2 bases; J trimming: 8 bases; junction bases outside the gene matches: 10.